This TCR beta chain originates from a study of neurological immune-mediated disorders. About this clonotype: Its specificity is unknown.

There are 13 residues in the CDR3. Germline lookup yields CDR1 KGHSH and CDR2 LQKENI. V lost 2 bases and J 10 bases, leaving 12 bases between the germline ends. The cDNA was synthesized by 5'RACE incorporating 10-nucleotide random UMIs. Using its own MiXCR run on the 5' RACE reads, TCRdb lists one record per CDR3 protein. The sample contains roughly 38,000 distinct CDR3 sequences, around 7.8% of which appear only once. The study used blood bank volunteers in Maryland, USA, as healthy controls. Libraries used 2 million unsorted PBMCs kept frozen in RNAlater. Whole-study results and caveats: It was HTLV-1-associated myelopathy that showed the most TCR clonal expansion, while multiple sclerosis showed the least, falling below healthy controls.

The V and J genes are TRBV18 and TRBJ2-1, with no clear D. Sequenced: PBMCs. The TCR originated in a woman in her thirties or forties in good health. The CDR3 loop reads CASSPGIQAEQFF. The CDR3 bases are TGTGCCAGCTCACCAGGGATTCAGGCGGAGCAGTTCTTC.